This T cell receptor (beta chain) stems from a study of beta chain features in type 1 diabetes. The sequenced template was cDNA made from the entire isolated RNA. Sequenced naive, central memory and regulatory T cell samples produced an average of about 3.9 million reads. Profiled with immunoSEQ multiplex PCR; TCRdb holds only in-frame clones, not every one. This table has about 150,000 clones, 10% appearing once. Each sorted fraction was over 95% pure. Turning to this clone: Its antigen is not known.

Germline trimming cut 7 bases from V and 3 bases from J; bases unmatched to any gene: 8. Per germline, CDR1 MGHDK and CDR2 SYGVNS. The CDR3 spans 14 residues. The study's findings and limits: Short templates might get an advantage during PCR, and this would be equal in patients and controls. For Type 1 diabetes patients, all four CD4+ subsets carried TCRB CDR3s that were moderately but significantly shorter. Among type 1 diabetes patients, VDJ junctions had fewer insertions and more deletions.

What was sequenced was central memory CD4+ T cells from blood. V and J are TRBV25-1 and TRBJ2-5, with TRBD1 identical over 7 bases. The TCR sequence derives from a man under 40 with type 1 diabetes. CDR3 residues: CASTRDSNEETQYF. Written as DNA, the CDR3 is TGTGCCAGCACCCGGGACAGCAATGAAGAGACCCAGTACTTC.